What follows describes a single T cell receptor (beta chain). The sample originates from a study of blood T cell repertoires in COVID-19. Study information: Acute and convalescent COVID-19 samples came from the United States, Italy and Spain.

Produced via immunoSEQ multiplex PCR; TCRdb's table is partial and in-frame only. The table shows tens of thousands of clones, with approximately 84% occurring only once. V lost 7 bases to trimming and J lost 2 bases, with 15 bases between them. The germline gives CDR1 SNHLY, CDR2 FYNNEI. CDR3 length: 16 residues. The sequence was collected from a man in his fifties or sixties with active COVID-19. This chain links TRBV2 with TRBJ2-6, with D possibly TRBD2 on 6 matching bases. The material sequenced was peripheral blood. The CDR3 region is CASKDLAGPGANVLTF. The CDR3 bases are TGTGCCAGCAAGGACCTCGCGGGGCCTGGGGCCAACGTCCTGACTTTC. Filled out from reference TRBV2 and TRBJ2-6, the complete variable domain reads EPEVTQTPSHQVTQMGQEVILRCVPISNHLYFYWYRQILGQKVEFLVSFYNNEISEKSEIFDDQFSVERPDGSNFTLKIRSTKLEDSAMYFCASKDLAGPGANVLTFGAGSRLTVL.